Given below is one T cell receptor (beta chain) in context. Antigen specificity is unknown. Time point indicated: pretreatment peripheral blood. The sample belongs to a study of PD-L1 blockade in urothelial cancer. About the research overall: Dosed intravenously at 1,200 mg every 3 weeks, atezolizumab was initiated by patients around 2014. Investigators checked blood 3 weeks (second dose) and 6 weeks after treatment start.

General study points: Tumor-associated clones in blood expanded more at 3 weeks in durable-benefit patients.

The protocol was immunoSEQ multiplex PCR, while the TCRdb copy is restricted to in-frame clones and leaves out a portion. Among some 65,000 clones, about four fifths were seen once, and the ten largest hold around 3.2%. The sequencing used PBMCs, collected around atezolizumab (anti-PD-L1) treatment. The TCR originated in a man between 65 and 79 years old with urothelial cancer.

DNA for the CDR3: TGTGCCAGCTCACCTTCGGGACAGCCTTTCCCTTTAAGTGGTTATGGCTACACCTTC. Translation: CASSPSGQPFPLSGYGYTF. The V call is TRBV18, the J call TRBJ1-2; 7 bases align to TRBD1. Germline trimming cut 3 bases from V and 5 bases from J; bases unmatched to any gene: 21. The CDR3 spans 19 residues. Germline V gives CDR1 KGHSH, CDR2 LQKENI.